The 5 T cell receptor beta chains below all came from one sample that was sequenced in a study of blood T cells in healthy people across ages. Combining a sample-barcoded 5' primer with a J-beta primer mix, a second PCR ran for about 7 to 12 cycles. TCRdb recomputed calls from the 5' RACE reads with MiXCR, one row per CDR3 protein. This sample yields over a million distinct CDR3 sequences, of which 40% to 50% are seen a single time; about 20% belongs to the top ten. Sequencing was done on a sample of blood. Every receptor here comes from a woman aged 60-75 years in good health.

Concerning this clonotype itself: A clone one base away is much larger, so this may be a read error. This rearrangement joins TRBV6-6 to TRBJ2-1; TRBD2 matches at 7 bases. The CDR3 runs to 14 residues. V lost 2 bases to trimming and J lost 13 bases; unmatched junction nucleotides: 11. Germline V gives CDR1 MNHNY, CDR2 SVGAGI (reference sequence). Here the CDR3 DNA reads TGTGCCAGCAGTTACGATCTAGCCGGGGAGGGCCAGTTCTTC. It encodes CASSYDLAGEGQFF.

The chain has TRBV29-1 and TRBJ2-3; D unclear. Trimming removed 4 bases from V and 3 bases from J, with 14 bases in between. Germline CDR1 is SQVTM and CDR2 is ANQGSEA. The CDR3 has 14 amino acids. The CDR3 DNA sequence: TGCAGCGTTGTTAAGGGTGGTCGGACAGATACGCAGTATTTT. This sequence encodes CSVVKGGRTDTQYF.

As DNA, the CDR3 is TGCAGTGCTAGTATCGCGGGATGGCAAGAGACCCAGTACTTC. Protein sequence: CSASIAGWQETQYF. The chain is built from TRBV20-1 and TRBJ2-5; D is perhaps TRBD2 (6 bases). This CDR3 is built from 14 residues. Germline lookup yields CDR1 DFQATT and CDR2 SNEGSKA (reference sequence). V shed 3 bases and J shed 2 bases, with 13 bases lying between them.

V is TRBV6-1 and J is TRBJ2-7, with 10 bases lining up with TRBD1. With the DNA end fitting TRBJ2-5 better, the J assignment may be wrong. Germline CDR1 reads MNHNS; CDR2 reads SASEGT. The CDR3 contains 15 residues. The CDR3 reads CASSDRGRPVETQYF. CDR3 DNA: TGTGCCAGCAGCGACAGGGGGCGACCCGTTGAGACCCAGTACTTC.

This chain uses TRBV5-1 with TRBJ2-3; D gene unclear. The CDR3 is 15 amino acids. Germline-derived CDR1 and CDR2 are SGHRS and YFSETQ. V dropped 6 bases and J dropped 2 bases, with 16 bases sitting between them. The CDR3 bases are TGCGCCAGCAAACGCGACCCTATTTCCACAGATACGCAGTATTTT. Translated: CASKRDPISTDTQYF.